This entry concerns a single T cell receptor (beta chain). Its antigen is not yet known. Base qualities were left out, and no much larger clone turns up one base away. The cohort comprised roughly 30 patients with locally advanced or metastatic urothelial carcinoma treated at Memorial Sloan Kettering on a trial protocol. Peripheral blood mononuclear cells were collected pretreatment and during treatment, at between 1 and 8 total time points per patient. The Qiagen DNeasy Blood extraction kit was used to purify genomic DNA from total PBMCs and tumor samples. PBMCs were collected pretreatment and during treatment and were isolated and stored as previously described. These data are taken from a study of PD-L1 blockade in urothelial cancer (dated by TCRdb to about 2017). Regarding the complete study: Every patient began therapy around 2014 and was given atezolizumab 1,200 mg intravenously every 3 weeks. About 90% of the 29 patients were males with bladder-origin urothelial cancer, and about 65% of the 29 reported a prior smoking history. Blood samples were analyzed at 3 weeks after treatment start (second dose) and at 6 weeks after treatment start. Blood samples yielded a median of around 150,000 T cells and more than 75,000 unique TCRs, with median clonality around 0.084. In the same patients who had TCR sequencing, pretreatment tumors also underwent whole exome sequencing and RNA sequencing. An ECOG performance status of 0 or 1 was recorded for the patients, and 0 to 3 prior chemotherapy regimens had been received by the patients. Under 30 patients had pretreatment blood TCR-seq, roughly 24 had at least one posttreatment blood collection, and roughly 24 had tumor TCR-seq. TCR sequencing covered pretreatment tumor samples and matched, serially collected peripheral blood taken before and after atezolizumab treatment. Durable clinical benefit was achieved by nine patients but not by the remaining 20. Durable clinical benefit was defined as progression-free survival longer than 6 months, and TCR features were also tested against progression-free and overall survival. The study was an exploratory multi-omic analysis of somatic, immune and clinical correlates of response to PD-L1 blockade with atezolizumab in urothelial cancer. Overall results and qualifications from the work: Improved progression-free and overall survival was associated with having pretreatment peripheral blood TCR clonality below the median. Because the sample size was small (n of about 30) and many exploratory analyses were performed, the results are intended to be hypothesis-generating. Patients with durable benefit showed greater expansion of tumor-associated TCR clones in peripheral blood 3 weeks after starting treatment (n ≈ 23, p = 0.022).

Each PCR received spiked-in synthetic TCR analog templates so that absolute template abundance could be estimated from read counts. TCRbeta CDR3 regions were amplified from genomic DNA with bias-controlled V and J gene primers using the immunoSEQ assay. Sequencing of rearranged TCRbeta segments was done at approximately 20X coverage. Per the source publication's procedure: Clustering was used to correct sequencing errors, and CDR3s were annotated against IMGT so that V, D and J genes could be assigned. Downstream analyses used only productive TCRbeta rearrangements, leaving out any out-of-frame or stop-codon sequences. To compute clonality, Shannon entropy was normalized by the log of the number of unique productive sequences and then subtracted from one. Clones differing between time points or between blood and tumor were identified by Fisher's exact test with Benjamini-Hochberg correction at adjusted p below 0.01. Held by TCRdb, this immuneACCESS table contains in-frame sequences only and omits some clones. Under half of the omission traces to an unresolved V gene where checked; the cause of the rest is unknown. That table gives V, J and clone size, and the DNA gave D and trimming. Within this sample are tens of thousands of clones, with more than 75% of them counted one time only. Approximately 3.7% of the sample goes to the ten largest clones.

Taken from cysteine to phenylalanine, the CDR3 has 11 residues. Just CDR3 DNA is preserved here, 33 bases in frame from base 1. The germline ends are 8 bases apart after V is trimmed by 4 bases and J by 5 bases. From the germline V gene, CDR1 is SQVTM and CDR2 is ANQGSEA. The sequence came from a middle-aged man with urothelial cancer. The chain links TRBV29-1 with TRBJ1-1; too little of a D gene remains to name it. The input for sequencing was PBMCs, taken around atezolizumab (anti-PD-L1) treatment. Here is the DNA: TGCAGCGTTGTTCCCAGGACTGAAGCTTTCTTT. This is translated as CSVVPRTEAFF.